This TCR beta chain was identified in a study of cytomegalovirus exposure and HLA in healthy donors. Notes on this clone: One end of the junction is discordant with germline, which a read error may explain.

The CDR3 extends over 15 amino acids. CDR1 is SNHLY, CDR2 FYNNEI, per germline. Measured with immunoSEQ multiplex PCR; TCRdb has only the in-frame clones, and not every one. Of a few hundred thousand clones listed, roughly 90% are singletons. The specimen was PBMCs. The receptor was derived from a woman under 30 in good health and CMV-seronegative. The chain links TRBV2 to TRBJ2-1; weak D call: TRBD2 (5 bases). CDR3 nucleotide sequence: TGTGCCAGCAGTAAAGCTAGCTTCACCTACAATGAGCAGTTCTTC. Protein: CASSKASFTYNEQFF.